Presented here are 18 T cell receptor beta chains from one specimen sequenced in a study of blood T cell repertoires in COVID-19. The repertoire was sequenced with immunoSEQ multiplex PCR; TCRdb's copy has only in-frame clones and lacks some. In the table there are some 150,000 clones, 80% to 90% of which are singletons. The sample consisted of peripheral blood. Source of these receptors: a woman aged 35 to 49 with acute or convalescent COVID-19.

The J gene is TRBJ2-7, the V gene TRBV29-1; 9 bases are a match to TRBD1. CDR1 and CDR2 from the germline V gene are SQVTM and ANQGSEA. V was pared by 6 bases and J by 3 bases, with 9 bases of the junction left unmatched. This CDR3 region has 14 residues. The CDR3 loop is CSVENGTGFYEQYF. The CDR3 DNA follows: TGCAGCGTCGAAAACGGGACAGGGTTCTACGAGCAGTACTTC.

This chain links TRBV6-1 with TRBJ2-3, with D possibly TRBD1 on 5 matching bases. CDR1 MNHNS and CDR2 SASEGT come from the germline V gene. The CDR3 covers 13 residues. The ends were cut back, 2 bases at V and 8 bases at J, with 11 bases in the middle. CDR3 DNA: TGTGCCAGCAGTGAAACGACAGTCGGTACGCAGTATTTT. Protein sequence: CASSETTVGTQYF.

This chain uses TRBV5-4 with TRBJ2-7; D is perhaps TRBD1 (6 bases). The germline V gene encodes CDR1 SGHNT and CDR2 YYREEE (reference sequence). The CDR3 covers 14 residues. V dropped 4 bases and J dropped 3 bases, with 14 bases sitting between them. This CDR3 reads CASSQGGKNYEQYF. In DNA form, the CDR3 reads TGTGCCAGCAGCCAAGGGGGTAAAAACTACGAGCAGTACTTC.

The V and J genes are TRBV7-9 and TRBJ1-4; TRBD1 matches 8 bases. After removal of 8 bases from V and 8 bases from J, the junction contained 7 bases not matched to a gene. CDR1 and CDR2 (germline): SEHNR, FQNEAQ (reference sequence). The CDR3 spans 13 residues. CDR3: CASVGQGEEKLFF. In DNA form, the CDR3 reads TGTGCCAGCGTTGGACAGGGAGAGGAAAAACTGTTTTTT.

The V gene is TRBV28, the J gene TRBJ1-6; D is undetermined. Looked up from germline, CDR1 is MDHEN and CDR2 is SYDVKM. The CDR3 has 19 amino acids. V lost 4 bases, J lost 0 bases, and 19 bases lay in between. The CDR3 DNA sequence: TGTGCCAGCAGTTCTAAGGTAGGACTGAGGAGCTCCTATAATTCACCCCTCCACTTT. Encoded protein: CASSSKVGLRSSYNSPLHF.

This chain uses TRBV19 with TRBJ2-6; TRBD2 might be the D (6 bases). Trimming removed 3 bases at V and 1 base at J, with 22 bases between. Germline V lookup: CDR1 LNHDA, CDR2 SQIVND (reference sequence). The CDR3 spans 20 residues. CDR3 loop: CASSIPHGEDWRSGANVLTF. CDR3 sequence (DNA): TGTGCCAGTAGTATCCCCCACGGGGAGGATTGGAGGTCTGGGGCCAACGTCCTGACTTTC. Full variable domain (missing parts from reference TRBV19 and TRBJ2-6): DGGITQSPKYLFRKEGQNVTLSCEQNLNHDAMYWYRQDPGQGLRLIYYSQIVNDFQKGDIAEGYSVSREKKESFPLTVTSAQKNPTAFYLCASSIPHGEDWRSGANVLTFGAGSRLTVL.

The CDR3 is CASRPVQGGGLNSPLHF. The CDR3 region has the DNA TGTGCCAGCAGGCCTGTACAGGGTGGCGGACTTAATTCACCCCTCCACTTT. The chain recombines TRBV27 with TRBJ1-6, with D perhaps matching TRBD1 (6 bases). This CDR3 has 17 amino acids. V shed 6 bases and J shed 6 bases, with 21 bases lying between them. CDR1 and CDR2 from the germline V gene are MNHEY and SMNVEV (reference sequence).

J is TRBJ2-1 and V is TRBV5-1, with 8 bases fitting TRBD1. V trimming: 6 bases; J trimming: 6 bases; junction bases outside the gene matches: 11. Looked up from germline, CDR1 is SGHRS and CDR2 is YFSETQ. The CDR3 is 15 residues long. The CDR3 DNA follows: TGCGCCAGCATCCAAGACAGGGGCGATCTCAATGAGCAGTTCTTC. This sequence encodes CASIQDRGDLNEQFF.

The chain joins TRBV27 to TRBJ1-1; perhaps TRBD1 as D (5 bases). Trimming took 1 base from V and 3 from J, leaving 12 bases between them. The CDR3 totals 15 residues. Germline lookup yields CDR1 MNHEY and CDR2 SMNVEV (reference sequence). CDR3 in amino acids: CASSLWGRRDTEAFF. For the CDR3, the DNA is TGTGCCAGCAGTTTATGGGGCAGGAGGGACACTGAAGCTTTCTTT.

The V call is TRBV5-1, the J call TRBJ2-7; 7 nucleotides line up with TRBD2. V was pared by 0 bases and J by 7 bases, with 22 bases of the junction left unmatched. This CDR3 is built from 19 residues. The germline CDR1 and CDR2 sequences are SGHRS and YFSETQ. The CDR3 region is CASSLAGLGGGSGGGEQYF. The CDR3 DNA reads as TGCGCCAGCAGCTTGGCCGGTCTAGGTGGCGGGAGTGGCGGAGGAGAGCAGTACTTC.

The V call is TRBV30, the J call TRBJ1-3; TRBD1 matches 9 bases. The germline V gene encodes CDR1 GTSNPN and CDR2 SVGIG (reference sequence). V gave up 2 bases and J gave up 9 bases; unmatched junction bases: 11. The CDR3 spans 15 residues. The CDR3 is CAWSRRDRDFSTIYF. The CDR3 DNA reads as TGTGCCTGGAGTCGTCGGGACAGGGATTTTAGCACCATATATTTT. The full variable domain, with the rest looked up from reference TRBV30 and TRBJ1-3, is SQTIHQWPATLVQPVGSPLSLECTVEGTSNPNLYWYRQAAGRGLQLLFYSVGIGQISSEVPQNLSASRPQDRQFILSSKKLLLSDSGFYLCAWSRRDRDFSTIYFGEGSWLTVV.

Only one count was recorded for this clone. The CDR3 DNA is TGTGCCAGCAGTTTCGCAGGGCCCCAAGAGACCCAGTACTTC. Translating it yields CASSFAGPQETQYF. The J gene is TRBJ2-5, the V gene TRBV6-5, with a weak D call TRBD1 (5 bases). Trimming removed 4 bases from V and 1 base from J, with 10 bases in between. This CDR3 region has 14 residues. Germline CDR1 reads MNHEY; CDR2 reads SVGAGI.

J is TRBJ1-3 and V is TRBV27, with D unresolved. V was clipped by 6 bases and J by 0 bases, with 12 bases between them. Germline V lookup: CDR1 MNHEY, CDR2 SMNVEV (reference sequence). The CDR3 consists of 15 residues. Here the CDR3 reads CASRDTVRSGNTIYF. The CDR3 DNA reads TGTGCCAGCAGGGATACAGTACGCTCTGGAAACACCATATATTTT.

The chain combines TRBV23-1 with TRBJ1-1, with D uncertain. TRBV23-1 is designated an ORF whose function remains uncertain. The CDR3 length is 15 residues. Between the trimmed V and J ends, which lost 0 bases and 0 bases, there was a span of 8 bases. The CDR3 bases are TGCGCCAGCAGTCAATCAGGGAGCGTGAACACTGAAGCTTTCTTT. It encodes CASSQSGSVNTEAFF.

The chain joins TRBV29-1 to TRBJ2-3; TRBD2 aligns across 11 bases. This CDR3 has 16 residues. Germline trimming cut 3 bases from V and 0 bases from J; bases unmatched to any gene: 5. Germline V gene data show CDR1 as SQVTM and CDR2 as ANQGSEA. The CDR3 DNA follows: TGCAGCGTTGATTGGGGACTAGCGGTTAGCACAGATACGCAGTATTTT. This translates into CSVDWGLAVSTDTQYF.

The gene calls are TRBV7-2 and TRBJ2-3; 10 bases line up with TRBD2. CDR1 SGHTA and CDR2 FQGNSA come from the germline V gene. This CDR3 region has 17 residues. The ends lost 2 bases at V and 5 bases at J; junction bases unmatched: 10. The CDR3 DNA reads TGTGCCAGCAGCTTACTAGCGGGGGCCCCTAAATTAGATACGCAGTATTTT. Translation gives CASSLLAGAPKLDTQYF.

J is TRBJ1-4 and V is TRBV7-9; 10 bases match TRBD1. The CDR3 runs 17 residues. Germline loops: CDR1 SEHNR, CDR2 FQNEAQ (reference sequence). V was clipped by 5 bases and J by 6 bases; unmatched bases: 12. The CDR3 reads CASSLPIGTGEYEKLFF. CDR3 coding DNA: TGTGCCAGCAGCCTACCGATAGGGACAGGGGAATATGAAAAACTGTTTTTT. The full variable domain, completed using reference TRBV7-9 and TRBJ1-4, is DTGVSQNPRHKITKRGQNVTFRCDPISEHNRLYWYRQTLGQGPEFLTYFQNEAQLEKSRLLSDRFSAERPKGSFSTLEIQRTEQGDSAMYLCASSLPIGTGEYEKLFFGSGTQLSVL.

This sequence joins TRBV25-1 and TRBJ1-3; D ambiguous. The CDR3 spans 15 residues. The V and J ends lost 2 bases and 0 bases respectively, with 8 bases between them. Germline CDR1 and CDR2: MGHDK and SYGVNS. CDR3 bases: TGTGCCAGCAGTGAACCCGGGAACTCTGGAAACACCATATATTTT. Encoded protein: CASSEPGNSGNTIYF.